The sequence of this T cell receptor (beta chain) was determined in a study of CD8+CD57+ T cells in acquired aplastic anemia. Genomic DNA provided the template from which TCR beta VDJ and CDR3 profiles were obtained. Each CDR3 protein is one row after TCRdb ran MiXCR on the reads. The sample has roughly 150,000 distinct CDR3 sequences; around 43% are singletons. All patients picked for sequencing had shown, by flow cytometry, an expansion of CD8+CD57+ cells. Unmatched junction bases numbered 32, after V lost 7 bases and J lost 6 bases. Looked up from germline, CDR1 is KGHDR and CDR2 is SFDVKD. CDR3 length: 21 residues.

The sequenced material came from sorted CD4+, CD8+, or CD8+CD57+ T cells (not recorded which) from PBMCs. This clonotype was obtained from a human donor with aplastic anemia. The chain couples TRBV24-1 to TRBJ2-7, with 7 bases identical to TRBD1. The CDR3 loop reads CATSPTGVGTVKLFERGEQYF. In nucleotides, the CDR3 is TGTGCCACCAGCCCAACTGGAGTGGGGACAGTCAAACTCTTTGAGCGAGGCGAGCAGTACTTC.